This T cell receptor beta chain was found in a study of beta chain features in type 1 diabetes. Expressed TCRB transcripts were sequenced, since all the RNA that had been isolated was reverse transcribed. Sequencing was performed with immunoSEQ multiplex PCR; in TCRdb, only in-frame clones are kept and a portion is missing. The sample has 390,000 or so clones, approximately 14% seen once. This CDR3 comprises 12 residues. From germline, CDR1 is SGHRS and CDR2 YFSETQ. V was cut by 3 bases and J by 8 bases, with 10 bases left in between. The V gene is TRBV5-1, the J gene TRBJ2-3; the D is unclear. The TCR was taken from a man under 40 in good health. The sample consisted of naive CD4+ T cells from blood. For the CDR3, the DNA is TGCGCCAGCAGCTCGGGCTGGGGTACGCAGTATTTT. It encodes CASSSGWGTQYF. Using reference TRBV5-1 and TRBJ2-3 for the parts outside the CDR3, the full variable domain is KAGVTQTPRYLIKTRGQQVTLSCSPISGHRSVSWYQQTPGQGLQFLFEYFSETQRNKGNFPGRFSGRQFSNSRSEMNVSTLELGDSALYLCASSSGWGTQYFGPGTRLTVL.